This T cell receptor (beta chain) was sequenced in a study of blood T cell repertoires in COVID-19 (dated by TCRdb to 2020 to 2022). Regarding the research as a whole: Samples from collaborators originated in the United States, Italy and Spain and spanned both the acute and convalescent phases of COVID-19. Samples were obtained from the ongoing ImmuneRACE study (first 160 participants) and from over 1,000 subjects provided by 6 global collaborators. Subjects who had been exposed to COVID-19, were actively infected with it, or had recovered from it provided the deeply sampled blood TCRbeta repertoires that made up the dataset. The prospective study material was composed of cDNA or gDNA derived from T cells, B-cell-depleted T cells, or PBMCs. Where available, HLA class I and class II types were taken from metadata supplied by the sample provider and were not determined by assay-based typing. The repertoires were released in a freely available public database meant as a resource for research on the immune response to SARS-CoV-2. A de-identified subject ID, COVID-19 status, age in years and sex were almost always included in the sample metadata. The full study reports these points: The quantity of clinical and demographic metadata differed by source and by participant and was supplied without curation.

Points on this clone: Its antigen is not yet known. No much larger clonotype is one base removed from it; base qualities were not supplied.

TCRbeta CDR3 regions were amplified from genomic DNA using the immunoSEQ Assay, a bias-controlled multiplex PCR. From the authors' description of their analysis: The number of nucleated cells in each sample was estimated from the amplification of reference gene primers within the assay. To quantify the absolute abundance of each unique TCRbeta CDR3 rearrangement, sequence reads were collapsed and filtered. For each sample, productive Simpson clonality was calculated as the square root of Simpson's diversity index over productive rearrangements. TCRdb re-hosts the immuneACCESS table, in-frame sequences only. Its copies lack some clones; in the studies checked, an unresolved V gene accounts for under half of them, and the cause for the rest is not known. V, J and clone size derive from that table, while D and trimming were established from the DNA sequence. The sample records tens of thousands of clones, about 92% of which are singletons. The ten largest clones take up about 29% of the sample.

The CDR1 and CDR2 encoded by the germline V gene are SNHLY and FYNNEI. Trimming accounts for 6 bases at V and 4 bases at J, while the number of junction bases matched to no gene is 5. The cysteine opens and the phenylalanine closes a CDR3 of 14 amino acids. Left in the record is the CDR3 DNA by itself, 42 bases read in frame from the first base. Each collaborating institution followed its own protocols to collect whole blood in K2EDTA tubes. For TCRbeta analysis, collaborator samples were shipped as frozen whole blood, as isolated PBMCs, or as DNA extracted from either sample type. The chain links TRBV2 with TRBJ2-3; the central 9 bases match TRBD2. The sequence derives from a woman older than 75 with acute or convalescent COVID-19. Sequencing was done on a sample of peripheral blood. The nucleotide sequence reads TGTGCCAGCAGGACAAGCGGGGGGTCAGATACGCAGTATTTT. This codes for CASRTSGGSDTQYF. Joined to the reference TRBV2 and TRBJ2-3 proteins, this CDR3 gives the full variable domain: EPEVTQTPSHQVTQMGQEVILRCVPISNHLYFYWYRQILGQKVEFLVSFYNNEISEKSEIFDDQFSVERPDGSNFTLKIRSTKLEDSAMYFCASRTSGGSDTQYFGPGTRLTVL.